The 31 T cell receptor beta chains below were found in one sample sequenced in a study of immune cell composition in non-small cell lung cancer. Here immunoSEQ multiplex PCR was the method, and the copy in TCRdb shows in-frame clones only, minus some. The top ten hold about 9% of the sample, which has 9,000 to 10,000 clones, 65% to 70% seen once. Sequencing input: lung tumor tissue. These receptors all come from a human donor with non-small cell lung cancer.

CDR3 sequence reads: CASREDKGGYGYTF. The CDR3 nucleotides read TGTGCCAGCAGGGAGGACAAGGGCGGCTATGGCTACACCTTC. This rearrangement joins TRBV6-5 to TRBJ1-2; D may be TRBD1 (5 bases). Trimming took off 6 bases at V and 4 bases at J, with 15 bases between the two ends. CDR1 MNHEY and CDR2 SVGAGI come from the germline V gene. The CDR3 covers 14 residues.

The table lists this clone with a count of one. V is TRBV6-1 and J is TRBJ2-1; D perhaps matches TRBD2 (5 bases). Germline loops: CDR1 MNHNS, CDR2 SASEGT. V was cut by 0 bases and J by 6 bases, with 15 bases left in between. This CDR3 contains 16 residues. The CDR3 DNA reads TGTGCCAGCAGTGAAGCTCTAGCAGGCGTACTCAATGAGCAGTTCTTC. The encoded protein is CASSEALAGVLNEQFF.

V and J are TRBV4-1 and TRBJ1-4; no firm D call. Germline V gene lookup returns CDR1 MGHRA and CDR2 YSYEKL. V lost 0 bases and J lost 12, with 8 bases in between. This CDR3 has 12 amino acids. The CDR3 DNA is TGCGCCAGCAGCCAAGATACTGATGAACTGTTTTTT. Protein sequence: CASSQDTDELFF.

The gene calls are TRBV7-2 and TRBJ2-7; D could derive from TRBD1 or TRBD2 (5 bases each). This CDR3 region has 14 residues. Germline CDR1 is SGHTA and CDR2 is FQGNSA. The V gene lost 4 bases and the J gene lost 3 bases, with 13 bases spanning the gap. For the CDR3, the DNA is TGTGCCAGCAGCTCGAAGGGACCACACTACGAGCAGTACTTC. Protein: CASSSKGPHYEQYF.

In this sample, this clone turned up a few times. The V and J genes are TRBV29-1 and TRBJ2-3; no clear D gene. This CDR3 is 12 amino acids long. V gave up 3 bases and J gave up 6 bases, with 10 bases separating them. Germline CDR1 is SQVTM and CDR2 is ANQGSEA. The CDR3, as DNA: TGCAGCGTTGATCCGCCCGGGGATACGCAGTATTTT. As protein: CSVDPPGDTQYF.

The chain joins TRBV6-6 to TRBJ1-2; possibly TRBD1 for D (5 bases). Germline V gives CDR1 MNHNY, CDR2 SVGAGI (reference sequence). V was clipped by 5 bases and J by 2 bases, with 9 bases between them. This CDR3 region has 13 residues. The DNA for the CDR3 is TGTGCCAGCAGTATGACAGCCAACTATGGCTACACCTTC. Translation: CASSMTANYGYTF.

The V and J genes are TRBV7-2 and TRBJ2-7, with 7 positions matching TRBD1. In germline, CDR1 is SGHTA, CDR2 FQGNSA. The CDR3 has 15 residues. V trimming: 1 base; J trimming: 4 bases; junction bases outside the gene matches: 7. The CDR3 DNA reads TGTGCCAGCAGCTTAGACGACAGGGTGAGGTACGAGCAGTACTTC. Translation gives CASSLDDRVRYEQYF.

This chain connects TRBV7-3 to TRBJ2-1; 7 positions match TRBD1. Germline CDR1 reads SGHTA; CDR2 reads FQGTGA. V dropped 5 bases and J dropped 4; count of bases not matched to a gene: 5. This CDR3 spans 14 amino acids. CDR3 nucleotides: TGTGCCAGCAGCCTGGGACAGCAGTACAATGAGCAGTTCTTC. It codes for CASSLGQQYNEQFF.

This chain connects TRBV6-5 to TRBJ1-5; D not resolved. Germline V lookup: CDR1 MNHEY, CDR2 SVGAGI. V gave up 2 bases and J gave up 5 bases, with 4 bases separating them. The CDR3 loop spans 12 amino acids. CDR3 protein: CASSYPHQPQHF. The DNA of the CDR3 is TGTGCCAGCAGTTACCCACATCAGCCCCAGCATTTT.

The chain carries TRBV19 and TRBJ1-1; D perhaps matches TRBD1 (6 bases). V was pared by 1 base and J by 3 bases, with 21 bases between. CDR1 and CDR2 (germline): LNHDA, SQIVND (reference sequence). The CDR3 is made up of 18 amino acids. In DNA, the CDR3 is TGTGCCAGTAGTATAGGAGGGGGGCGTTCGGGAAGGGACACTGAAGCTTTCTTT. Translating gives CASSIGGGRSGRDTEAFF.

This clone ranks as medium-sized. The V call is TRBV7-9, the J call TRBJ2-5; D uncertain. The CDR3 contains 16 residues. The germline V and J ends were trimmed by 1 base and 3 bases, with 15 bases remaining between them. Looked up from germline, CDR1 is SEHNR and CDR2 is FQNEAQ (reference sequence). CDR3 coding DNA: TGTGCCAGCAGCTTAGTCTCTATTGTCCGGGAAGAGACCCAGTACTTC. Protein product: CASSLVSIVREETQYF.

This clone has only one observation. The chain has TRBV5-1 and TRBJ2-5; D is possibly TRBD2 (7 bases). Germline V gene data show CDR1 as SGHRS and CDR2 as YFSETQ. The CDR3 length is 16 residues. V dropped 0 bases and J dropped 0 bases, with 12 bases sitting between them. Here the CDR3 reads CASSLVAGADQETQYF. CDR3 bases: TGCGCCAGCAGCTTGGTGGCGGGGGCAGACCAAGAGACCCAGTACTTC. Full variable domain (remainder filled in from reference TRBV5-1 and TRBJ2-5): KAGVTQTPRYLIKTRGQQVTLSCSPISGHRSVSWYQQTPGQGLQFLFEYFSETQRNKGNFPGRFSGRQFSNSRSEMNVSTLELGDSALYLCASSLVAGADQETQYFGPGTRLLVL.

The chain couples TRBV5-5 to TRBJ2-7, with 9 positions matching TRBD1. Germline V gene sequence: CDR1 SGHKS, CDR2 YYEKEE (reference sequence). The CDR3 length is 15 residues. Trimming removed 1 base from V and 4 bases from J; junction bases left unmatched: 6. The CDR3 reads CASSLLGQGFYEQYF. In DNA form, the CDR3 reads TGTGCCAGCAGCTTGTTGGGACAGGGCTTTTACGAGCAGTACTTC.

The chain recombines TRBV6-6 with TRBJ1-2; 7 nucleotides agree with TRBD1. Per the germline V gene, CDR1 is MNHNY and CDR2 is SVGAGI (reference sequence). After removal of 6 bases from V and 3 bases from J, the junction contained 4 bases not matched to a gene. This CDR3 spans 13 amino acids. In nucleotides, the CDR3 is TGTGCCAGCAGAACCGGGACAGACTATGGCTACACCTTC. Protein: CASRTGTDYGYTF.

The V gene is TRBV5-1, the J gene TRBJ1-6, with a weak D call TRBD1 (6 bases). Germline assignment: CDR1 SGHRS and CDR2 YFSETQ. The CDR3 spans 15 residues. V was shortened by 3 bases and J by 10 bases, with 17 bases between the two germline ends. The CDR3 loop reads CASSSYVQGSSPLHF. The DNA of the CDR3 is TGCGCCAGCAGCTCTTATGTCCAGGGGAGCTCACCCCTCCACTTT.

J is TRBJ1-5 and V is TRBV5-1, with 10 bases fitting TRBD1. CDR3 size: 14 residues. CDR1 is SGHRS and CDR2 is YFSETQ in the germline V gene. The junction had 3 bases not matched to a gene; V was cut back by 2 bases and J by 7 bases. CDR3 DNA sequence: TGCGCCAGCAGCTTCGGACAGGGGGGACAGCCCCAGCATTTT. Translating gives CASSFGQGGQPQHF.

The chain combines TRBV7-8 with TRBJ1-5; TRBD1 matches 7 bases. The germline V gene encodes CDR1 SGHVS and CDR2 FQNEAQ. This CDR3 is 17 amino acids long. J gave up 4 bases and V 5 bases, and 14 bases lay outside the gene matches. CDR3 amino acids: CASSPRPGQGGNQPQHF. As DNA, the CDR3 is TGTGCCAGCAGCCCAAGACCCGGCCAGGGGGGAAATCAGCCCCAGCATTTT.

The gene calls are TRBV21-1 and TRBJ1-2; the table's D gene call, TRBD1, was not cross checked with the DNA. TRBV21-1 is noted as a pseudogene. This CDR3 has 15 residues. The CDR3 DNA sequence: TGTGCCGGCTCGGTCCAGGGGGCTTATAACTATGGCTACACCTTC. It is translated as CAGSVQGAYNYGYTF.

The chain uses TRBV6-5 and TRBJ1-5; possible D gene TRBD1, 5 bases. In germline, CDR1 is MNHEY, CDR2 SVGAGI. The CDR3 is made up of 14 amino acids. Trimming took 4 bases from V and 4 from J, leaving 11 bases between them. CDR3 loop: CASSLAGLNQPQHF. In DNA form, the CDR3 reads TGTGCCAGCAGTTTAGCAGGGCTAAATCAGCCCCAGCATTTT.

This sequence joins TRBV2 and TRBJ1-6; no firm D call. Germline values: CDR1 SNHLY, CDR2 FYNNEI. This CDR3 has 12 amino acids. V was clipped by 6 bases and J by 11 bases, with 11 bases between them. In nucleotides, the CDR3 is TGTGCCAGCAGGCAACCTGGGACACCCCTCCACTTT. This gives the protein CASRQPGTPLHF.

The chain links TRBV5-4 to TRBJ1-1; 7 nucleotides align to TRBD1. V was clipped by 4 bases and J by 1 base; unmatched bases: 1. The germline V gene encodes CDR1 SGHNT and CDR2 YYREEE (reference sequence). The CDR3 is made up of 13 amino acids. CDR3: CASSPGGNTEAFF. The CDR3 DNA reads as TGTGCCAGCAGCCCAGGGGGGAACACTGAAGCTTTCTTT.

V is TRBV19 and J is TRBJ2-1; 7 bases are shared with TRBD1. This CDR3 has 14 amino acids. In germline, CDR1 is LNHDA, CDR2 SQIVND (reference sequence). The junction had 4 bases not matched to a gene; V was cut back by 3 bases and J by 5 bases. CDR3 DNA: TGTGCCAGTAGTATTGGGGACAGACACAATGAGCAGTTCTTC. It specifies CASSIGDRHNEQFF.

This chain uses TRBV15 with TRBJ1-4, with unresolved D. The CDR3 is made up of 13 amino acids. In germline, CDR1 is LNHNV, CDR2 YYDKDF (reference sequence). Trimming removed 1 base from V and 11 bases from J, with 11 bases in between. The DNA of the CDR3 is TGTGCCACCAGCAGAGTCCCCAGCTCCAAACTGTTTTTT. Translation: CATSRVPSSKLFF.

In this sample, this clone turned up once. V gene TRBV7-9 combines with J gene TRBJ2-1; unclear D gene. The germline V and J ends were trimmed by 2 bases and 1 base, with 3 bases remaining between them. The CDR3 has 13 amino acids. Germline CDR1 reads SEHNR; CDR2 reads FQNEAQ (reference sequence). CDR3 DNA: TGTGCCAGCAGCTTAATGTCCTACAATGAGCAGTTCTTC. This encodes CASSLMSYNEQFF.

This clone was found a few times. V and J are TRBV7-8 and TRBJ2-7; D is possibly TRBD2 (5 bases). Germline CDR1 is SGHVS and CDR2 is FQNEAQ. V lost 2 bases to trimming and J lost 7 bases, with 15 bases between them. The CDR3 sequence is 14 residues long. In DNA, the CDR3 is TGTGCCAGCAGCTTATTACCGGGGTCACGGGAGCAGTACTTC. This translates into CASSLLPGSREQYF.

The CDR3 loop is CASSFRGSSYNEQFF. The DNA of the CDR3 is TGTGCCAGCAGCTTCAGGGGAAGCTCCTACAATGAGCAGTTCTTC. This chain uses TRBV9 with TRBJ2-1; D may be TRBD1 (6 bases). The CDR3 length is 15 residues. Germline V gives CDR1 SGDLS, CDR2 YYNGEE. Trimming pared 4 bases from V and 0 bases from J, leaving 11 bases between. The full variable domain, in which reference TRBV9 and TRBJ2-1 provide the parts outside the CDR3, is DSGVTQTPKHLITATGQRVTLRCSPRSGDLSVYWYQQSLDQGLQFLIQYYNGEERAKGNILERFSAQQFPDLHSELNLSSLELGDSALYFCASSFRGSSYNEQFFGPGTRLTVL.

The V call is TRBV18, the J call TRBJ1-1; D unresolved. Trimming cost V 5 bases and J 1 base, with 11 bases left between them. CDR1 KGHSH and CDR2 LQKENI come from the germline V gene. The CDR3 is 14 amino acids. CDR3 loop: CASSSERENTEAFF. Here the CDR3 DNA reads TGTGCCAGCTCATCCGAACGAGAGAACACTGAAGCTTTCTTT.

The gene calls are TRBV11-2 and TRBJ2-1; TRBD2 matches 13 bases. CDR1 and CDR2 from the germline V gene are SGHAT and FQNNGV. The V gene end was trimmed by 5 bases and the J gene end by 0 bases; junction bases not matched to a gene: 10. The CDR3 is 19 residues long. The CDR3 sequence: CASSLGTSGAQSSYNEQFF. CDR3 in DNA: TGTGCCAGCAGCCTTGGGACTAGCGGGGCCCAAAGCTCCTACAATGAGCAGTTCTTC. Filled out from reference TRBV11-2 and TRBJ2-1, the complete variable domain reads EAGVAQSPRYKIIEKRQSVAFWCNPISGHATLYWYQQILGQGPKLLIQFQNNGVVDDSQLPKDRFSAERLKGVDSTLKIQPAKLEDSAVYLCASSLGTSGAQSSYNEQFFGPGTRLTVL.

The chain has TRBV7-2 and TRBJ2-1; 9 bases line up with TRBD2. This CDR3 spans 16 amino acids. Germline CDR1 is SGHTA and CDR2 is FQGNSA. The V gene end was trimmed by 2 bases and the J gene end by 4 bases; junction bases not matched to a gene: 6. CDR3 sequence: CASSLRAGGRYNEQFF. In nucleotides, the CDR3 is TGTGCCAGCAGCTTACGGGCGGGGGGGCGATACAATGAGCAGTTCTTC.

The rearrangement links TRBV5-6 to TRBJ1-3; unclear D gene. The CDR3 runs 17 residues. V was trimmed by 0 bases and J by 0 bases, leaving 13 bases between them. The germline V gene encodes CDR1 SGHDT and CDR2 YYEEEE. CDR3 sequence (DNA): TGTGCCAGCAGCTTGGTTGGAGCCCTCAGCTCTGGAAACACCATATATTTT. This encodes CASSLVGALSSGNTIYF.

The CDR3: CSVEQGSWETQYF. DNA for the CDR3: TGCAGCGTTGAGCAGGGGAGTTGGGAGACCCAGTACTTC. V usage is TRBV29-1 and J usage is TRBJ2-5; a possible D gene is TRBD1 (6 bases). Germline V gene lookup returns CDR1 SQVTM and CDR2 ANQGSEA. With 3 bases removed from V and 5 bases from J, the gap between germline ends came to 13 bases. The CDR3 length is 13 residues.